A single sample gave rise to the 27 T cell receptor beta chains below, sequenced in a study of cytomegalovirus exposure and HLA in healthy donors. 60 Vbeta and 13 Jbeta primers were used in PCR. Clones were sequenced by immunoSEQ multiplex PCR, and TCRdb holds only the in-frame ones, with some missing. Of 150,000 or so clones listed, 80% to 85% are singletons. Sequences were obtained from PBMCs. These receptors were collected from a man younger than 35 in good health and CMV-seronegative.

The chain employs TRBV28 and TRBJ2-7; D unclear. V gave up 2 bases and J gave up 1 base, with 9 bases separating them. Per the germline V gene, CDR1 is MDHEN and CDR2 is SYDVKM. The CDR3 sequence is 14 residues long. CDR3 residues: CASSLSPESYEQYF. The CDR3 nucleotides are TGTGCCAGCAGTTTAAGTCCTGAGTCCTACGAGCAGTACTTC.

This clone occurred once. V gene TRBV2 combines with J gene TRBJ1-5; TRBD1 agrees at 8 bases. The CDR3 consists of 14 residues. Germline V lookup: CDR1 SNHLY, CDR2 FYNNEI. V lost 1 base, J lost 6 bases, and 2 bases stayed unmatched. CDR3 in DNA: TGTGCCAGCAGTGAAGAACAGGGGGGTCAGCCCCAGCATTTT. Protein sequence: CASSEEQGGQPQHF.

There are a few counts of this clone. The CDR3 DNA follows: TGTGCCAGCAGTGTAGCTGGAAACACCATATATTTT. Its protein product is CASSVAGNTIYF. The chain is built from TRBV2 and TRBJ1-3; D is unresolved. Germline CDR1 SNHLY, CDR2 FYNNEI. The CDR3 consists of 12 residues. Trimming took off 4 bases at V and 2 bases at J, with 3 bases between the two ends.

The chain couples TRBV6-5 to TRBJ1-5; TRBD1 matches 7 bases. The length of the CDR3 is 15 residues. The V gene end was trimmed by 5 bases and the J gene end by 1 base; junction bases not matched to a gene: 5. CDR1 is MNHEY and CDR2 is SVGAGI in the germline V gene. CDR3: CASSTTGPSNQPQHF. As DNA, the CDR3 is TGTGCCAGCAGTACGACAGGGCCAAGCAATCAGCCCCAGCATTTT.

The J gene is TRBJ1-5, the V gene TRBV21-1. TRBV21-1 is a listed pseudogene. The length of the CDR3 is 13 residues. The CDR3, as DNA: TGTGCCAGCAGCAAAAGAAGAGATCAGCCCCAGCATTTT. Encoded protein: CASSKRRDQPQHF.

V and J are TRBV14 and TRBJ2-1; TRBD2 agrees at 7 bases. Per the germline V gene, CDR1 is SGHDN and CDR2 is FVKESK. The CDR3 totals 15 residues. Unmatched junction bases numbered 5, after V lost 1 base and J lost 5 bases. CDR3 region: CASSQGSSGHNEQFF. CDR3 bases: TGTGCCAGCAGCCAAGGCTCTAGCGGACACAATGAGCAGTTCTTC.

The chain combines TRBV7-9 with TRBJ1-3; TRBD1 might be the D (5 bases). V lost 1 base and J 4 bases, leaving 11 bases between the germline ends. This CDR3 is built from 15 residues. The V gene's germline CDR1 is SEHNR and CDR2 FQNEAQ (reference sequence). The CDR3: CASSLVGSGGNTIYF. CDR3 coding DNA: TGTGCCAGCAGCTTAGTGGGGTCAGGGGGAAACACCATATATTTT.

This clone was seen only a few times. The chain's CDR3 is CASSLDRNGGTQYF. CDR3 DNA: TGTGCCAGCAGCTTAGATCGCAACGGGGGGACCCAGTACTTC. This chain uses TRBV11-2 with TRBJ2-5; D might be TRBD2 (6 bases). V gave up 0 bases and J gave up 7 bases, with 12 bases separating them. The CDR3 extends over 14 amino acids. Germline V gene lookup returns CDR1 SGHAT and CDR2 FQNNGV.

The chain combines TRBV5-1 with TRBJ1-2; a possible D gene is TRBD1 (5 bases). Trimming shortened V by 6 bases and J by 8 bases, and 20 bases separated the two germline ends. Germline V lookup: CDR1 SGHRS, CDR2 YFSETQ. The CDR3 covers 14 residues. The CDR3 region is CASTPGGRNGGYTF. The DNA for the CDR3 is TGCGCCAGCACCCCGGGGGGTCGTAATGGCGGCTACACCTTC.

The CDR3, as DNA: TGTGCCAGCAGCTCCGGACTAGCGGTCTACAATGAGCAGTTCTTC. Translation: CASSSGLAVYNEQFF. V usage is TRBV7-9 and J usage is TRBJ2-1, with 10 bases matching TRBD2. CDR1 and CDR2 from the germline V gene are SEHNR and FQNEAQ (reference sequence). Trimming at V came to 4 bases and at J to 3 bases, leaving 3 bases not matched to a gene. The CDR3 is 15 residues long. Full variable domain (remainder filled in from reference TRBV7-9 and TRBJ2-1): DTGVSQNPRHKITKRGQNVTFRCDPISEHNRLYWYRQTLGQGPEFLTYFQNEAQLEKSRLLSDRFSAERPKGSFSTLEIQRTEQGDSAMYLCASSSGLAVYNEQFFGPGTRLTVL.

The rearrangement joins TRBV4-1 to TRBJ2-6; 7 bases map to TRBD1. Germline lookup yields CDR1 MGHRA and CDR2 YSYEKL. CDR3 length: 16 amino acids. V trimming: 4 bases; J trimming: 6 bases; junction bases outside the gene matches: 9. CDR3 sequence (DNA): TGCGCCAGCAGCCCCGGGACAGAACTGCTGGCCAACGTCCTGACTTTC. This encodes CASSPGTELLANVLTF.

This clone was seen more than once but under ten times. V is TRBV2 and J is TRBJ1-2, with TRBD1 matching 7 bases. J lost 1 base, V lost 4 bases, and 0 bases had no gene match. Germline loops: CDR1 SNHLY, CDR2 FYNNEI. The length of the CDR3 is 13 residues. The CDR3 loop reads CASSGDSNYGYTF. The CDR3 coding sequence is TGTGCCAGCAGTGGGGACAGTAACTATGGCTACACCTTC.

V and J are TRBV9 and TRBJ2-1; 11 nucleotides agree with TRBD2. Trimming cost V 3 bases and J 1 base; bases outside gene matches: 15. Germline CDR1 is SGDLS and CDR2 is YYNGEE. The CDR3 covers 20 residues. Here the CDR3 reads CASSGEGRSGGAGSYNEQFF. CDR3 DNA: TGTGCCAGCAGCGGCGAGGGGCGTAGCGGGGGGGCTGGGTCCTACAATGAGCAGTTCTTC.

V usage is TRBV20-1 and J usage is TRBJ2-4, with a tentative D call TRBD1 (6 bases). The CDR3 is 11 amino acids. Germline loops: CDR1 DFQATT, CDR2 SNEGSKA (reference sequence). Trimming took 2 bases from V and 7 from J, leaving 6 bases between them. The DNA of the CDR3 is TGCAGTGCTAGACAGGGGAACATTCAGTACTTC. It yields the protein CSARQGNIQYF.

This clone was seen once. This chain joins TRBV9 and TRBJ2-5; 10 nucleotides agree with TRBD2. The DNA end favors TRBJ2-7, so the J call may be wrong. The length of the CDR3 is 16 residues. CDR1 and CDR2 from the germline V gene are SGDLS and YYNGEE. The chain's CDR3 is CASSGRGSGGPYEQYF. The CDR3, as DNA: TGTGCCAGCAGCGGCCGGGGTAGCGGGGGGCCTTACGAGCAGTACTTC.

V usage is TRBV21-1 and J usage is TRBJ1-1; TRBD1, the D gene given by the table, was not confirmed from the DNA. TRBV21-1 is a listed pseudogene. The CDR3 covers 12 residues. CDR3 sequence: CASSKAQNEAFF. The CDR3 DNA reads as TGTGCCAGCAGCAAAGCTCAGAATGAAGCTTTCTTT.

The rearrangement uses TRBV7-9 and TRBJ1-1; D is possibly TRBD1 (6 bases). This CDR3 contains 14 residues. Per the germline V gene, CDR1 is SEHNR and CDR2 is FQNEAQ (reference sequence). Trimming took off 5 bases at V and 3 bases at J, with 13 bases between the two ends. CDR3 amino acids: CASSQGQADTEAFF. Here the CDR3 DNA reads TGTGCCAGCAGCCAGGGACAAGCGGACACTGAAGCTTTCTTT.

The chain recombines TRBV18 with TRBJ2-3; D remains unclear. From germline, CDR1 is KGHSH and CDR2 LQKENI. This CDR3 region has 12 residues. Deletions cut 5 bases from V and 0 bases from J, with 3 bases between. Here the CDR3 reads CASSSSTDTQYF. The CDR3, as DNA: TGTGCCAGCTCATCAAGCACAGATACGCAGTATTTT. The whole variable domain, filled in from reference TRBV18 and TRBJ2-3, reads NAGVMQNPRHLVRRRGQEARLRCSPMKGHSHVYWYRQLPEEGLKFMVYLQKENIIDESGMPKERFSAEFPKEGPSILRIQQVVRGDSAAYFCASSSSTDTQYFGPGTRLTVL.

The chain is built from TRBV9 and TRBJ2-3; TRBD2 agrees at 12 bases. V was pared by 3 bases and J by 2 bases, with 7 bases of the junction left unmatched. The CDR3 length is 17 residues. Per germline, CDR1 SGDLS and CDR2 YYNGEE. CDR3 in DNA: TGTGCCAGCAGCGCACAAGGACTAGCGGGGTTCACAGATACGCAGTATTTT. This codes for CASSAQGLAGFTDTQYF.

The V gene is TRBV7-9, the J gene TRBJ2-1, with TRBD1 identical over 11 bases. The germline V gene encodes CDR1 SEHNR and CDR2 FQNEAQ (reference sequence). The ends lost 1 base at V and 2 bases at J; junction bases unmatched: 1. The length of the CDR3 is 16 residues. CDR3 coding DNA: TGTGCCAGCAGCTTAGAGGACAGGGGGCCCTACAATGAGCAGTTCTTC. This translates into CASSLEDRGPYNEQFF. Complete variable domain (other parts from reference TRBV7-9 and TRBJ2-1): DTGVSQNPRHKITKRGQNVTFRCDPISEHNRLYWYRQTLGQGPEFLTYFQNEAQLEKSRLLSDRFSAERPKGSFSTLEIQRTEQGDSAMYLCASSLEDRGPYNEQFFGPGTRLTVL.

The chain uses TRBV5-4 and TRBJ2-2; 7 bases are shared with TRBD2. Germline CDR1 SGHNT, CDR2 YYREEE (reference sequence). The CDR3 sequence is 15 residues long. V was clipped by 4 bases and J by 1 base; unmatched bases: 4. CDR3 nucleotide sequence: TGTGCCAGCAGCGGGGACTACATGAACACCGGGGAGCTGTTTTTT. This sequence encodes CASSGDYMNTGELFF.

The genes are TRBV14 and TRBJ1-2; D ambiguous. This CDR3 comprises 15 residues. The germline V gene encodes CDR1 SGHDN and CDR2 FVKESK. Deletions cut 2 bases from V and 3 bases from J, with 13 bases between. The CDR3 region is CASSQKEGWYYGYTF. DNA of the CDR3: TGTGCCAGCAGCCAAAAGGAGGGATGGTACTATGGCTACACCTTC. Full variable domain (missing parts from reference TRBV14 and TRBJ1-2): EAGVTQFPSHSVIEKGQTVTLRCDPISGHDNLYWYRRVMGKEIKFLLHFVKESKQDESGMPNNRFLAERTGGTYSTLKVQPAELEDSGVYFCASSQKEGWYYGYTFGSGTRLTVV.

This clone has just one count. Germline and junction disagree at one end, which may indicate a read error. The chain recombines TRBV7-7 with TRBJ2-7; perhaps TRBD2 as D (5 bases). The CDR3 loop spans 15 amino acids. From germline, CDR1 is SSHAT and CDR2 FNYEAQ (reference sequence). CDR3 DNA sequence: TGTGCTAGCAGCTTAAACAGCGGACCCTACTACGAGCAGTACTTC. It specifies CASSLNSGPYYEQYF.

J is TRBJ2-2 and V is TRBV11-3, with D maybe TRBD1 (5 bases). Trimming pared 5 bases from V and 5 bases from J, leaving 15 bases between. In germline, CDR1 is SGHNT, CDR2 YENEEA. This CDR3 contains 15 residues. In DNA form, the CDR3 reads TGTGCCAGCAGCGAGACAGCCCGTGGGACCGGGGAGCTGTTTTTT. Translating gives CASSETARGTGELFF.

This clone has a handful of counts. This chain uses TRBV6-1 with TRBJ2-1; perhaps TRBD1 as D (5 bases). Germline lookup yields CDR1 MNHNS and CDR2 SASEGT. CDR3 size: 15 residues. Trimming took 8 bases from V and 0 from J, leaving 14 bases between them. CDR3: CASSTGLGSYNEQFF. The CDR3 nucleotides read TGTGCCAGCTCAACAGGCCTTGGCTCCTACAATGAGCAGTTCTTC.

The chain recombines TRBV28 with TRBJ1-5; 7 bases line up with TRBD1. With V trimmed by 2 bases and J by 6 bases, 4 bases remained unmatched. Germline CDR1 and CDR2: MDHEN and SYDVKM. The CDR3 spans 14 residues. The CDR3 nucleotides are TGTGCCAGCAGTTTAGAGGCAGGGGGTCAGCCCCAGCATTTT. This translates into CASSLEAGGQPQHF.

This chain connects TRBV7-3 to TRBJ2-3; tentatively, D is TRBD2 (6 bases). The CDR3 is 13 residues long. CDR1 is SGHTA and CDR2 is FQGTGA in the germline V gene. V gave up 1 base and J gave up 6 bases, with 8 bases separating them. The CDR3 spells CASSLMGGDTQYF. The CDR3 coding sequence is TGTGCCAGCAGCTTAATGGGAGGTGATACGCAGTATTTT.